The 21 T cell receptor beta chains listed next were all sequenced from one sample in a study of shared clonotypes between healthy human individuals. Sequenced by immunoSEQ multiplex PCR; TCRdb stores in-frame clones only, minus some. In the table there are more than 1 million clones, roughly 74% of which are singletons. The material sequenced was memory CD4+ T cells from PBMCs. Described subset: CD45RA-negative fraction. The receptors here all came from a man aged 18 to 30 in good health. Some clones in this sample may be carry-over from other donors' samples.

This clone showed up just once. V usage is TRBV7-3 and J usage is TRBJ2-7; a possible D gene is TRBD2 (5 bases). Trimming removed 5 bases at V and 7 bases at J, with 18 bases between. Germline CDR1 and CDR2: SGHTA and FQGTGA. This CDR3 spans 14 amino acids. CDR3 bases: TGTGCCAGCAGCCAGCGGACTGATCCCTTGGAGCAGTACTTC. Translated, it gives CASSQRTDPLEQYF. The full variable domain, with the rest looked up from reference TRBV7-3 and TRBJ2-7, is GAGVSQTPSNKVTEKGKYVELRCDPISGHTALYWYRQSLGQGPEFLIYFQGTGAADDSGLPNDRFFAVRPEGSVSTLKIQRTERGDSAVYLCASSQRTDPLEQYFGPGTRLTVT.

This clone was observed a handful of times. The CDR3 DNA reads as TGTGCCAGCAGCTTAGCGGGGGATGGGGCAGATACGCAGTATTTT. This codes for CASSLAGDGADTQYF. The chain links TRBV7-9 to TRBJ2-3; the D call may be TRBD1 or TRBD2 (5 bases each). The CDR3 has 15 amino acids. Trimming shortened V by 0 bases and J by 4 bases, and 11 bases separated the two germline ends. Germline V lookup: CDR1 SEHNR, CDR2 FQNEAQ (reference sequence).

The chain has TRBV6-1 and TRBJ1-5, with D possibly matching TRBD1 (6 bases). CDR1 and CDR2 (germline): MNHNS, SASEGT. The CDR3 sequence is 13 residues long. With 7 bases removed from V and 2 bases from J, the gap between germline ends came to 9 bases. The CDR3, as DNA: TGTGCCAGCACGCCAGGGGGCAATCAGCCCCAGCATTTT. Residues: CASTPGGNQPQHF.

The rearrangement links TRBV6-6 to TRBJ2-7; the D gene is possibly TRBD2 (5 bases). Germline lookup yields CDR1 MNHNY and CDR2 SVGAGI (reference sequence). The CDR3 runs to 15 residues. Trimming took off 2 bases at V and 2 bases at J, with 13 bases between the two ends. The CDR3 sequence is CASSYDREPPYEQYF. The CDR3 DNA reads TGTGCCAGCAGTTACGACCGGGAACCGCCCTACGAGCAGTACTTC.

This clone was seen only once. V and J are TRBV7-3 and TRBJ2-3; no reliable D call. CDR3 length: 14 residues. Germline V gives CDR1 SGHTA, CDR2 FQGTGA. With 4 bases removed from V and 4 bases from J, the gap between germline ends came to 12 bases. DNA of the CDR3: TGTGCCAGCAGCTCAAACCCCCCCCCAGATACGCAGTATTTT. Protein product: CASSSNPPPDTQYF.

The chain is built from TRBV5-6 and TRBJ2-1; 9 bases are a match to TRBD2. V shed 0 bases and J 10 bases; nucleotides not matched to a gene: 14. The CDR3 totals 17 residues. Germline-derived CDR1 and CDR2 are SGHDT and YYEEEE. The CDR3 region is CASSLVLAGPIGSEQFF. DNA for the CDR3: TGTGCCAGCAGCTTGGTACTAGCGGGCCCTATCGGCTCAGAGCAGTTCTTC.

The chain recombines TRBV7-9 with TRBJ2-4; TRBD2 aligns across 8 bases. Germline V gene data show CDR1 as SEHNR and CDR2 as FQNEAQ (reference sequence). The CDR3 is made up of 19 amino acids. V shed 2 bases and J 3 bases; nucleotides not matched to a gene: 15. CDR3 DNA sequence: TGTGCCAGCAGCTTAACTAGCGGCCCAACCGCAAGGGGCAAAAACATTCAGTACTTC. It specifies CASSLTSGPTARGKNIQYF.

At least ten counts were recorded for this clone. This chain joins TRBV2 and TRBJ2-1, with D maybe TRBD2 (6 bases). CDR3 size: 17 residues. CDR1 is SNHLY, CDR2 FYNNEI, per germline. The V end lost 7 bases, the J end lost 2 bases, and 21 bases lay between the germline ends. The CDR3 region is CASTVRGGPSTYNEQFF. The CDR3 bases are TGTGCCAGCACCGTCCGGGGAGGACCCTCTACCTACAATGAGCAGTTCTTC.

This clone turned up a few times. V gene TRBV19 combines with J gene TRBJ1-3, with 7 bases matching TRBD1. Germline assignment: CDR1 LNHDA and CDR2 SQIVND (reference sequence). The CDR3 is 15 amino acids. V gave up 9 bases and J gave up 0 bases; unmatched junction bases: 8. The CDR3 spells CASTLQGLSGNTIYF. The DNA for the CDR3 is TGTGCCAGCACGTTACAGGGGCTCTCTGGAAACACCATATATTTT.

The chain combines TRBV6-5 with TRBJ2-5, with D possibly being TRBD1 or TRBD2 (6 bases each). The germline V gene has CDR1 MNHEY and CDR2 SVGAGI. Trimming pared 6 bases from V and 5 bases from J, leaving 13 bases between. This CDR3 region has 13 residues. The CDR3 region is CASSPRGPETQYF. CDR3 DNA sequence: TGTGCCAGCAGCCCCCGGGGGCCTGAGACCCAGTACTTC.

The gene calls are TRBV7-8 and TRBJ2-7; a possible D gene is TRBD2 (6 bases). Per the germline V gene, CDR1 is SGHVS and CDR2 is FQNEAQ. The V and J ends lost 2 bases and 2 bases respectively, with 10 bases between them. The length of the CDR3 is 14 residues. CDR3 bases: TGTGCCAGCAGCTTAAGCGCGGGGACCTACGAGCAGTACTTC. Protein sequence: CASSLSAGTYEQYF.

V and J are TRBV15 and TRBJ1-4; D uncertain. V was cut by 0 bases and J by 8 bases, with 13 bases left in between. CDR1 and CDR2 from the germline V gene are LNHNV and YYDKDF (reference sequence). There are 15 residues in the CDR3. The CDR3 spells CATSREGGPWEKLFF. The CDR3 nucleotides read TGTGCCACCAGCAGAGAGGGCGGTCCTTGGGAAAAACTGTTTTTT. Full variable domain (rest looked up from reference TRBV15 and TRBJ1-4): DAMVIQNPRYQVTQFGKPVTLSCSQTLNHNVMYWYQQKSSQAPKLLFHYYDKDFNNEADTPDNFQSRRPNTSFCFLDIRSPGLGDTAMYLCATSREGGPWEKLFFGSGTQLSVL.

The chain couples TRBV7-9 to TRBJ1-4; D not certain. Germline CDR1 is SEHNR and CDR2 is FQNEAQ (reference sequence). V lost 2 bases and J lost 0, with 13 bases in between. This CDR3 contains 17 residues. The DNA of the CDR3 is TGTGCCAGCAGCTTACTCGCGGACCTTTCAACTAATGAAAAACTGTTTTTT. Translating it yields CASSLLADLSTNEKLFF.

The chain links TRBV2 to TRBJ1-2; D possibly corresponds to TRBD1 (6 bases). The CDR3 runs 13 residues. Germline loops: CDR1 SNHLY, CDR2 FYNNEI. Between the trimmed V and J ends, which lost 7 bases and 6 bases, there was a span of 15 bases. The CDR3 nucleotides are TGTGCCAGCAAAGCGGCAGGGGAGGATGGCTACACCTTC. Translating it yields CASKAAGEDGYTF.

The V gene is TRBV11-3, the J gene TRBJ2-5; tentative D call: TRBD2 (5 bases). The germline gives CDR1 SGHNT, CDR2 YENEEA. The CDR3 has 14 residues. Trimming left V 0 bases short and J 3 bases short, with 8 bases between. CDR3 DNA: TGTGCCAGCAGCTTAGAAGGTAGCGAAGAGACCCAGTACTTC. Translated, it gives CASSLEGSEETQYF.

This sequence joins TRBV25-1 and TRBJ1-1; 11 positions agree with TRBD1. The CDR3 contains 15 residues. Trimming at V came to 4 bases and at J to 5 bases, leaving 6 bases not matched to a gene. In germline, CDR1 is MGHDK, CDR2 SYGVNS. CDR3 sequence (DNA): TGTGCCAGCAGTGCCCCCGGGACAGGGGGGACTGAAGCTTTCTTT. Its protein product is CASSAPGTGGTEAFF.

The chain has TRBV27 and TRBJ2-1; D possibly corresponds to TRBD2 (5 bases). From germline, CDR1 is MNHEY and CDR2 SMNVEV (reference sequence). The germline V and J ends were trimmed by 6 bases and 6 bases, with 9 bases remaining between them. CDR3 length equals 12 residues. This chain's CDR3 is CASSTRVNEQFF. CDR3 nucleotides: TGTGCCAGCAGCACTAGGGTCAATGAGCAGTTCTTC.

The chain recombines TRBV9 with TRBJ2-7; the match to TRBD1 covers 10 bases. This CDR3 spans 16 amino acids. Germline lookup yields CDR1 SGDLS and CDR2 YYNGEE. V lost 3 bases and J lost 3; bases outside the gene matches: 9. CDR3 loop: CASSAARTGGLYEQYF. In DNA, the CDR3 is TGTGCCAGCAGCGCGGCTCGGACAGGGGGTCTCTACGAGCAGTACTTC.

The genes are TRBV2 and TRBJ2-1, with 8 bases aligning to TRBD2. The CDR3 length is 14 residues. Germline CDR1 and CDR2: SNHLY and FYNNEI. V was clipped by 7 bases and J by 5 bases; unmatched bases: 7. CDR3 residues: CASTGGRGNNEQFF. The CDR3 DNA is TGTGCCAGCACGGGAGGGAGGGGAAACAATGAGCAGTTCTTC.

The chain recombines TRBV28 with TRBJ1-4; the D gene is possibly TRBD1 (5 bases). The CDR3 is 16 amino acids. The V and J ends lost 5 bases and 6 bases respectively, with 19 bases between them. CDR1 is MDHEN and CDR2 is SYDVKM in the germline V gene. CDR3 region: CASSLMTAVGDEKLFF. CDR3 nucleotide sequence: TGTGCCAGCAGTCTTATGACAGCGGTGGGTGATGAAAAACTGTTTTTT.

This clone was detected ten times or more. V is TRBV6-1 and J is TRBJ2-7; no reliable D call. Trimming took off 5 bases at V and 2 bases at J, with 4 bases between the two ends. Germline CDR1 reads MNHNS; CDR2 reads SASEGT. This CDR3 has 11 amino acids. CDR3: CASSTPYEQYF. DNA for the CDR3: TGTGCCAGCAGTACGCCCTACGAGCAGTACTTC.